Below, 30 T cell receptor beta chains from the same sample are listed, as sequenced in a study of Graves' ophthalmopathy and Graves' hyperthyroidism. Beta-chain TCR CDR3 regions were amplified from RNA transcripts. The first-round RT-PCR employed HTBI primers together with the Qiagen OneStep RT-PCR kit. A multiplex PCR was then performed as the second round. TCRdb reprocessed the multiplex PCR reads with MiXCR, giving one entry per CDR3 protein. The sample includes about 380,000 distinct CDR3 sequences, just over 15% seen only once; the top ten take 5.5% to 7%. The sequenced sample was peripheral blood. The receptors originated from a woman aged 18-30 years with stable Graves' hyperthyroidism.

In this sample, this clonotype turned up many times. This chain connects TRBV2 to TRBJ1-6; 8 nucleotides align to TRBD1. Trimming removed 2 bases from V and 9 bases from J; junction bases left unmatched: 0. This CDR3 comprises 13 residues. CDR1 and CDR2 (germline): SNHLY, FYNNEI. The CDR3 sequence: CASSEQGASPLHF. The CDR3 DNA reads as TGTGCCAGCAGTGAACAGGGGGCTTCACCCCTCCACTTT.

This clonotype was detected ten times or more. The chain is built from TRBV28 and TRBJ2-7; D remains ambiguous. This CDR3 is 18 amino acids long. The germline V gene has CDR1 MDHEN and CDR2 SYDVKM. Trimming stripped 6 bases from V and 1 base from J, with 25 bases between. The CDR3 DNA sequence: TGTGCCAGCAGCCCCTCCCTTAAAGGGCCCGGCGTTTCCTACGAGCAGTACTTC. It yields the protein CASSPSLKGPGVSYEQYF. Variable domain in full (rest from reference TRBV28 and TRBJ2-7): DVKVTQSSRYLVKRTGEKVFLECVQDMDHENMFWYRQDPGLGLRLIYFSYDVKMKEKGDIPEGYSVSREKKERFSLILESASTNQTSMYLCASSPSLKGPGVSYEQYFGPGTRLTVT.

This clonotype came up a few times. CDR3 nucleotide sequence: TGTGCCAGCAGTTCCAATCCTTTAGACAGGGACCCATATAGCAATCAGCCCCAGCATTTT. Translated: CASSSNPLDRDPYSNQPQHF. V is TRBV27 and J is TRBJ1-5; TRBD1 matches at 7 bases. V shed 4 bases and J 0 bases; nucleotides not matched to a gene: 18. This CDR3 has 20 residues. Germline V gives CDR1 MNHEY, CDR2 SMNVEV (reference sequence).

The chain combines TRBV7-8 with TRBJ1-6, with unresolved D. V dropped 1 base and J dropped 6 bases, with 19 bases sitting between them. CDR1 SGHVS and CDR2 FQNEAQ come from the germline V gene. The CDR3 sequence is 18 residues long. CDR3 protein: CASSLVVGGRSGNSPLHF. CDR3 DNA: TGTGCCAGCAGCTTAGTCGTTGGTGGCCGTTCGGGTAATTCACCCCTCCACTTT.

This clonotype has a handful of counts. Here the CDR3 DNA reads TGTGCCAGCAGCTTAGCGTTGGGGGGGGCAGTGGCTTTCTTT. Translating it yields CASSLALGGAVAFF. This chain uses TRBV7-2 with TRBJ1-1; D is perhaps TRBD1 (6 bases). The CDR3 loop spans 14 amino acids. V lost 0 bases and J 11 bases, leaving 16 bases between the germline ends. CDR1 is SGHTA and CDR2 is FQGNSA in the germline V gene. Complete variable domain (other parts from reference TRBV7-2 and TRBJ1-1): GAGVSQSPSNKVTEKGKDVELRCDPISGHTALYWYRQSLGQGLEFLIYFQGNSAPDKSGLPSDRFSAERTGGSVSTLTIQRTQQEDSAVYLCASSLALGGAVAFFGQGTRLTVV.

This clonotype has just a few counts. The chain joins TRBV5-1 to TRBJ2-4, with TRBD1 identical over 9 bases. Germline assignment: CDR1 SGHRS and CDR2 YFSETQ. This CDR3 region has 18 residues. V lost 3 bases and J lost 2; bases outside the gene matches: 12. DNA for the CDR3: TGCGCCAGCAGCTATGCCGGGACAGGGATTGCGTCCAAAAACATTCAGTACTTC. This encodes CASSYAGTGIASKNIQYF.

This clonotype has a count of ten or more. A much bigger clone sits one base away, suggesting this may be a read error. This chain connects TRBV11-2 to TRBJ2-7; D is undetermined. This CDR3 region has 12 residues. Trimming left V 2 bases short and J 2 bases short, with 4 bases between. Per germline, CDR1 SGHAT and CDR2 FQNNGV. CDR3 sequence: CASSLPAYEQYF. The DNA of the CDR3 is TGTGCCAGCAGCTTACCCGCCTACGAGCAGTACTTC.

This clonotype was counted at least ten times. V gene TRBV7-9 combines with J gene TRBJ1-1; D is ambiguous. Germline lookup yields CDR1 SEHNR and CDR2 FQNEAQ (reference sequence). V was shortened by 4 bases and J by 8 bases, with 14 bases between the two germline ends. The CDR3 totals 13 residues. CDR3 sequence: CASSSVAFPEAFF. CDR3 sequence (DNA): TGTGCCAGCAGCTCGGTAGCGTTTCCAGAAGCTTTCTTT. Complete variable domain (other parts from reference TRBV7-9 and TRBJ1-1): DTGVSQNPRHKITKRGQNVTFRCDPISEHNRLYWYRQTLGQGPEFLTYFQNEAQLEKSRLLSDRFSAERPKGSFSTLEIQRTEQGDSAMYLCASSSVAFPEAFFGQGTRLTVV.

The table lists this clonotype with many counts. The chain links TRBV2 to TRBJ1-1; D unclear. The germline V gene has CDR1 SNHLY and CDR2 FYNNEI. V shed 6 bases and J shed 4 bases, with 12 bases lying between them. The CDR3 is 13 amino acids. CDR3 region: CASSKVGSTEAFF. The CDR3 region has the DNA TGTGCCAGCAGCAAAGTGGGCAGCACTGAAGCTTTCTTT. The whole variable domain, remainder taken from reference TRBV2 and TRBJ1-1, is EPEVTQTPSHQVTQMGQEVILRCVPISNHLYFYWYRQILGQKVEFLVSFYNNEISEKSEIFDDQFSVERPDGSNFTLKIRSTKLEDSAMYFCASSKVGSTEAFFGQGTRLTVV.

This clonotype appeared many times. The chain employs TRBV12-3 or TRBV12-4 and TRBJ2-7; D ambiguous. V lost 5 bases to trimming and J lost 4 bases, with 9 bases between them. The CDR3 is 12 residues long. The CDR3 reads CASSSTPYEQYF. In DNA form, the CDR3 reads TGTGCCAGCAGTAGCACACCTTACGAGCAGTACTTC.

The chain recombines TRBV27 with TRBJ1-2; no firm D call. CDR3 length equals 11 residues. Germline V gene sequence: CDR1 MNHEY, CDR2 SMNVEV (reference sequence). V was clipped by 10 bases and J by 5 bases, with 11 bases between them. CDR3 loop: CAIRRLYGYTF. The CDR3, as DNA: TGTGCCATTCGAAGACTTTATGGCTACACCTTC.

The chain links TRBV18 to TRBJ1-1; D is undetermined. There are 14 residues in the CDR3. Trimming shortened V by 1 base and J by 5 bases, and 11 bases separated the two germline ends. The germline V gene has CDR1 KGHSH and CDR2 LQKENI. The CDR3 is CASSPRGRITEAFF. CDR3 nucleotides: TGTGCCAGCTCACCACGTGGGCGCATAACTGAAGCTTTCTTT.

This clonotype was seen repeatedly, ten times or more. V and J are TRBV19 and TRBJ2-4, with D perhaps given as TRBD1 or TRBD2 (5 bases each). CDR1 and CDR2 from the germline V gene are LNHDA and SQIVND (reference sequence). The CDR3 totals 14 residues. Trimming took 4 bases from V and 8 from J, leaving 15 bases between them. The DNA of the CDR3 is TGTGCCAGTAGTACGGGACGGTCTATTGACATTCAGTACTTC. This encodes CASSTGRSIDIQYF. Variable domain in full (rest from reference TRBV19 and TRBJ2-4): DGGITQSPKYLFRKEGQNVTLSCEQNLNHDAMYWYRQDPGQGLRLIYYSQIVNDFQKGDIAEGYSVSREKKESFPLTVTSAQKNPTAFYLCASSTGRSIDIQYFGAGTRLSVL.

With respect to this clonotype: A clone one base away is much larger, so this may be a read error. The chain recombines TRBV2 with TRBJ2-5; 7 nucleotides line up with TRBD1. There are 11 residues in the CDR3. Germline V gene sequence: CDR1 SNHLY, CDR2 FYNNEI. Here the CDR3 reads CARRQGATRYF. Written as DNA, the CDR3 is TGTGCCAGGCGACAGGGCGCGACCCGGTACTTC. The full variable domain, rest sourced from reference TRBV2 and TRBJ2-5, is EPEVTQTPSHQVTQMGQEVILRCVPISNHLYFYWYRQILGQKVEFLVSFYNNEISEKSEIFDDQFSVERPDGSNFTLKIRSTKLEDSAMYFCARRQGATRYFGPGTRLLVL.

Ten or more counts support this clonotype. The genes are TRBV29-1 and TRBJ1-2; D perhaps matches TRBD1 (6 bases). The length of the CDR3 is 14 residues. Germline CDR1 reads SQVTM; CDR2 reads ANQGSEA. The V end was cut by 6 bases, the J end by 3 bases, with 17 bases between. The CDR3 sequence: CSVLRDGGDYGYTF. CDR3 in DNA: TGCAGCGTCCTTCGGGACGGGGGCGACTATGGCTACACCTTC.

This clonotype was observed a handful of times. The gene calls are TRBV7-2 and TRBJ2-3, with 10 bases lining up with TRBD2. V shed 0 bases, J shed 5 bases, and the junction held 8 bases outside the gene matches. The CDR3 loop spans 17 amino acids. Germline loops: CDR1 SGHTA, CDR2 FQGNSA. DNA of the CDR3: TGTGCCAGCAGCTTAGCATCAGCGGGGGGGCCAGGAGATACGCAGTATTTT. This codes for CASSLASAGGPGDTQYF. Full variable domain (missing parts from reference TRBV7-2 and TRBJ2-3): GAGVSQSPSNKVTEKGKDVELRCDPISGHTALYWYRQSLGQGLEFLIYFQGNSAPDKSGLPSDRFSAERTGGSVSTLTIQRTQQEDSAVYLCASSLASAGGPGDTQYFGPGTRLTVL.

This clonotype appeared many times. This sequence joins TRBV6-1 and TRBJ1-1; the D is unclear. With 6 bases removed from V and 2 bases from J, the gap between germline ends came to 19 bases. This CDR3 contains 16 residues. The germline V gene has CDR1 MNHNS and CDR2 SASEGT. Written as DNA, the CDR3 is TGTGCCAGCAGCCCTCTGAGAGTGGGAATAAACACTGAAGCTTTCTTT. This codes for CASSPLRVGINTEAFF.

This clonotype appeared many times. The CDR3, as DNA: TGTGCCAGCACCCCTCCGGGGGGACAGGGAACCTACGAGCAGTACTTC. Translating it yields CASTPPGGQGTYEQYF. The rearrangement joins TRBV11-2 to TRBJ2-7; TRBD1 matches at 9 bases. The length of the CDR3 is 16 residues. The V and J ends lost 7 bases and 2 bases, in that order; junction bases with no gene match: 12. Germline V gives CDR1 SGHAT, CDR2 FQNNGV.

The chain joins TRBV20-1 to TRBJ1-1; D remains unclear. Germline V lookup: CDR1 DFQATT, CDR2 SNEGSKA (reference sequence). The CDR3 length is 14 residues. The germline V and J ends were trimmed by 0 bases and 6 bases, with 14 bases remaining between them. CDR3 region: CSARDLRGGSEAFF. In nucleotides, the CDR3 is TGCAGTGCTAGAGACCTACGGGGTGGGTCTGAAGCTTTCTTT.

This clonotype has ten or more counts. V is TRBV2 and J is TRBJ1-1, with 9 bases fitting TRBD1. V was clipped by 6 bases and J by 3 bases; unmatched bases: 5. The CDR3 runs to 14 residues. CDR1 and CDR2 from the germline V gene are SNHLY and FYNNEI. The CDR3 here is CASRNDRGDTEAFF. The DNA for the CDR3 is TGTGCCAGCAGGAACGACAGGGGGGACACTGAAGCTTTCTTT.

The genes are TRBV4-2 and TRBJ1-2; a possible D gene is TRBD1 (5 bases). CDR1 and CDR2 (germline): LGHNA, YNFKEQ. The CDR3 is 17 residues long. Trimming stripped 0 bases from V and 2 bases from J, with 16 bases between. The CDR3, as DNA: TGTGCCAGCAGCCAAGATACCTCCGGGGCCCCCAACTATGGCTACACCTTC. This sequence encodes CASSQDTSGAPNYGYTF.

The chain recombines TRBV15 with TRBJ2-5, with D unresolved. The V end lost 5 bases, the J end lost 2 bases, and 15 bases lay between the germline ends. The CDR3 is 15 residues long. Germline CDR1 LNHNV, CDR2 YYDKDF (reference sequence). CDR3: CATSAGEDNQETQYF. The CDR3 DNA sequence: TGTGCCACCAGCGCCGGAGAAGACAATCAAGAGACCCAGTACTTC.

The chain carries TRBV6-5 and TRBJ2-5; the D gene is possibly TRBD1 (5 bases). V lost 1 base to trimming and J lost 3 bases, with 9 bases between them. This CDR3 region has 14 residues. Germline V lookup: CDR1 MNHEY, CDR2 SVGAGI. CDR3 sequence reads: CASSYLDREETQYF. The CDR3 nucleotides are TGTGCCAGCAGTTACTTAGACAGAGAAGAGACCCAGTACTTC.

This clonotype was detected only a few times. The CDR3 sequence is CASSAIQGRGNTIYF. The CDR3 DNA follows: TGTGCCAGCAGTGCAATCCAGGGCCGCGGAAACACCATATATTTT. J is TRBJ1-3 and V is TRBV6-1; possibly TRBD1 for D (5 bases). The V end was cut by 4 bases, the J end by 4 bases, with 14 bases between. From germline, CDR1 is MNHNS and CDR2 SASEGT. This CDR3 contains 15 residues.

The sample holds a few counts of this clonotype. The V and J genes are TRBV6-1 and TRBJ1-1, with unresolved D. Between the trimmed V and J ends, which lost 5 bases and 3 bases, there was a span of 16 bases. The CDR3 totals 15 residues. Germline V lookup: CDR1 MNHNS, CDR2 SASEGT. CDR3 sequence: CASSPGLYEDTEAFF. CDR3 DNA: TGTGCCAGCAGTCCCGGACTCTATGAGGACACTGAAGCTTTCTTT.

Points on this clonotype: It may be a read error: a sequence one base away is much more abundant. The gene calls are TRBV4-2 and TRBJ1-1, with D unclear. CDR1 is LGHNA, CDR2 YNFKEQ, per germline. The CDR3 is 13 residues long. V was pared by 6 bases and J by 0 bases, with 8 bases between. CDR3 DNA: TGTGCCAGCAGGGCAGGCCTGAACACTGAAGCTTTCTTT. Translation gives CASRAGLNTEAFF.

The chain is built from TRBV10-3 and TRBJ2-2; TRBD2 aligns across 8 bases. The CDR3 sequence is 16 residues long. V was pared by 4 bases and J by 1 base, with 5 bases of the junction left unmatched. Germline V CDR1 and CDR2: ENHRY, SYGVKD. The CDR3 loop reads CAISGISGVNTGELFF. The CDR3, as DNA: TGTGCCATCAGTGGCATTAGCGGGGTGAACACCGGGGAGCTGTTTTTT.

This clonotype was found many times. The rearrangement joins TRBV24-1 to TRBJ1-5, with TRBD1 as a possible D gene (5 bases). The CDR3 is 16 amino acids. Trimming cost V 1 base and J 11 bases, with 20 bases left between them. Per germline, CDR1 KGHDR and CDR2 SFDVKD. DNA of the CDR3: TGTGCCACCAGTGATTTTAGGGGACGGAGTGATGGAGCCCAGCATTTT. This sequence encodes CATSDFRGRSDGAQHF.

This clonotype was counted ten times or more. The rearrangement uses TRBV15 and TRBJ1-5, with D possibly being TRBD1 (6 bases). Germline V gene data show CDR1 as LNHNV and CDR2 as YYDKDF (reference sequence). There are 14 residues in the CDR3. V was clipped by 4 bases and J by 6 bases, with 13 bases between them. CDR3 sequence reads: CATSNEGGPQPQHF. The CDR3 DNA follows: TGTGCCACCAGCAATGAGGGGGGTCCTCAGCCCCAGCATTTT.

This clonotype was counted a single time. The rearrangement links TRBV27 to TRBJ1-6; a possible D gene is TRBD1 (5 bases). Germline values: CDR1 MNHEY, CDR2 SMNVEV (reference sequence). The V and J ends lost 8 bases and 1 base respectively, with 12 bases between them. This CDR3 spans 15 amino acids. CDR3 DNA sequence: TGTGCCAGCCGGGGGAGGATATCCTATAATTCACCCCTCCACTTT. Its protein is CASRGRISYNSPLHF.